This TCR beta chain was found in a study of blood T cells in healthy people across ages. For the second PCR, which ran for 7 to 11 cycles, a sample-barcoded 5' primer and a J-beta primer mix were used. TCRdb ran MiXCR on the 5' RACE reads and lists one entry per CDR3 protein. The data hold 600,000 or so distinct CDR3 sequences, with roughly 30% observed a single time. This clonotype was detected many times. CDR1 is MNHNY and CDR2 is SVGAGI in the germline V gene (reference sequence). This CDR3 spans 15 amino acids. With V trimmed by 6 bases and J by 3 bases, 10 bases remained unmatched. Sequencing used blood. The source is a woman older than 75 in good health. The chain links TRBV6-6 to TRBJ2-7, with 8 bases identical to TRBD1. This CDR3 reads CASRPSAGTGYEQYF. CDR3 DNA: TGTGCCAGCAGGCCATCCGCCGGGACAGGCTACGAGCAGTACTTC.